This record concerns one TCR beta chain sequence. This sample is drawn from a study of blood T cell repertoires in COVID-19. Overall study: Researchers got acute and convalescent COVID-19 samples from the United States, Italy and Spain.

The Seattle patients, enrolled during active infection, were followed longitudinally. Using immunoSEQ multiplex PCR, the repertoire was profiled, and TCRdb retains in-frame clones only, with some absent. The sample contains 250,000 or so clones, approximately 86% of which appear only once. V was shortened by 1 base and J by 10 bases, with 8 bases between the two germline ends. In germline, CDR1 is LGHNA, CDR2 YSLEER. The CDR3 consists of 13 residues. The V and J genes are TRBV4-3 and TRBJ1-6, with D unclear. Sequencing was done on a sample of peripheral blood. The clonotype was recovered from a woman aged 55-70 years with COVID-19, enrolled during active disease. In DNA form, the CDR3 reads TGCGCCAGCAGCCAAGTCGGGAAGTCACCCCTCCACTTT. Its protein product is CASSQVGKSPLHF.